Listed here is a single TCR beta chain. This clonotype was counted only a few times. It lacks a known antigen. No much larger clonotype is one base removed from it; base qualities were not supplied. This sample is part of a study of blood T cells in healthy people across ages (dated by TCRdb to between 2015 and 2017). Background on the whole study: In model experiments, template switching captured roughly one uniquely barcoded TCR beta cDNA molecule for every two T cells. To track age-related changes in TCR beta repertoire diversity, the study relied on deep sequencing normalized with unique cDNA molecular identifiers. Four age groups were formed from the donors: young (average approximately 16 years), middle-aged (around 37), aged (around 62) and long-lived (82). To avoid experimental bias, donors of different ages were distributed randomly across sequencing lanes. For two donors (one aged 18 to 29 and one aged 80 or older), the study analyzed two additional independent replicas of 1 million unique cDNA reads from the same blood draw. Broad study findings and their caveats: Estimates of total diversity from one million sequenced T cells were regarded as lower bounds and underestimates. As age increased, observed TCR beta diversity per million T cells dropped in a roughly linear way, and a significant reduction was already evident by age around 41. Observed TCR beta diversity correlated strongly with the percentage of naive T cells measured by flow cytometry. Compared with the aged group, the long-lived group had more naive CD4+ T cells, fewer expanded clones and increased TCR diversity, suggesting age selection. Bulk unsorted PBMC profiling prevented conclusive comparison of naive and antigen-experienced compartments. Because donor CMV infection status was unknown, age-related changes in expanded clonotypes were potentially confounded.

Library preparation used 5' RACE. The instrument was an Illumina HiSeq 2500. A second PCR of roughly 7 to 11 cycles was performed with a sample-barcoded 5' primer and a J-beta primer mix. A unique molecular identifier was introduced onto each TCR beta cDNA molecule by a template-switch 5' adaptor carrying 12 random nucleotides. At least 2.5 million CDR3-containing paired-end reads were obtained from each sample. All of the RNA was converted into first-strand cDNA using the Mint cDNA synthesis kit, with a TRBC-specific oligonucleotide serving as the primer. All cDNA was treated with uracil-DNA glycosylase and then went through a first 18-cycle PCR with the universal primers M1SS and BC2_uni_R. Per the authors' processing: For normalization, 1 million high-quality reads, each with a distinct molecular identifier, were randomly selected from each sample. Reads sharing molecular identifiers were discarded rather than binned into consensus sequences. MiTCR, with a Q25 quality threshold and the strictest error-elimination algorithm, was used for CDR3 identification, clonotype clustering and error correction. A nonparametric unseen species model using Euler transformation provided a lower-bound estimate of total TCR beta diversity. TCRdb cleaned the public reads at Q25 with fastp, built clones with MiXCR and kept in-frame beta chains. CDR3 protein sequences are deduplicated, and each keeps its most common genes and DNA. The V and J calls, along with clone size, are taken from TCRdb and not from the paper's own processing. The sample table records around 580,000 distinct CDR3 sequences; 40% to 55% of these occur just once. Clones ranked in the top ten supply under 30% of the sample.

The CDR3, from cysteine to phenylalanine, totals 14 residues. Solely the CDR3 DNA is kept, with 42 bases framed from the first base. CDR1 and CDR2, looked up from the germline V gene, are SGHVS and FQNEAQ. V sheds 2 bases and J sheds 2 bases, leaving 10 bases between their ends. The approximately 41 donors, aged about 6 to 95 years, were systemically healthy Caucasian individuals from Russia. About 10 milliliters of peripheral blood were collected from each donor into EDTA-treated Vacutainer tubes. Ficoll-Paque density-gradient centrifugation was used to isolate PBMCs, with at least 7 million per sample. Total RNA, at least 6 micrograms per sample, was extracted from PBMCs with Trizol reagent. The percentages of naive CD45RAhigh/CD27high T cells were determined by flow cytometry on a PBMC aliquot from every donor.

The V gene is TRBV7-8 and the J gene is TRBJ2-7; a weak D assignment points to TRBD1 (6 bases agree). Sequenced: blood. The source is a man at least 80 years old in good health. The DNA sequence reads TGTGCCAGCAGCTTAAACAGGGCGACCTACGAGCAGTACTTC. Its protein product is CASSLNRATYEQYF.